One sample yielded the 16 T cell receptor beta chains listed below, sequenced in a study of blood T cells in healthy people across ages. A second PCR of roughly 7 to 11 cycles used a sample-barcoded 5' primer and a J-beta primer mix. TCRdb re-called the 5' RACE reads with MiXCR, one entry per CDR3 protein. The sample has 950,000 to 1,200,000 distinct CDR3 sequences, around two fifths seen once. Source material: blood. The receptors stem from a man younger than 35 in good health.

The V gene is TRBV12-3 or TRBV12-4, the J gene TRBJ2-2; 7 positions agree with TRBD2. The CDR3 is 15 residues long. V gave up 6 bases and J gave up 5 bases; unmatched junction bases: 9. For the CDR3, the DNA is TGTGCCAGCAGCTTCCGAGCGGGGAAAACCGGGGAGCTGTTTTTT. Its translation: CASSFRAGKTGELFF.

This clonotype was picked up a small number of times. The chain has TRBV10-3 and TRBJ1-2; possible D gene TRBD1, 6 bases. The CDR3 has 14 amino acids. V was cut by 10 bases and J by 10 bases, with 25 bases left in between. Germline V gene data show CDR1 as ENHRY and CDR2 as SYGVKD. The DNA for the CDR3 is TGTGCCACCAATAACCCATCCCGATCGGGGGCCTACACCTTC. Translation: CATNNPSRSGAYTF.

The V gene is TRBV6-2 or TRBV6-3, the J gene TRBJ1-6; tentatively, D is TRBD1 (6 bases). Between the trimmed V and J ends, which lost 2 bases and 7 bases, there was a span of 18 bases. The CDR3 runs to 17 residues. CDR1 and CDR2 (germline): MNHEY, SVGEGT. Written as DNA, the CDR3 is TGTGCCAGCAGTTACGAAAATTACCGGGACATGAATTCACCCCTCCACTTT. Its protein is CASSYENYRDMNSPLHF.

This clonotype has a single count. The chain employs TRBV19 and TRBJ1-2; 10 bases line up with TRBD1. The CDR3 sequence is 16 residues long. Germline-derived CDR1 and CDR2 are LNHDA and SQIVND (reference sequence). V was clipped by 4 bases and J by 6 bases; unmatched bases: 11. CDR3 sequence reads: CASSTWTGGSEDGYTF. CDR3 nucleotides: TGTGCCAGTAGTACCTGGACAGGGGGTAGTGAAGATGGCTACACCTTC.

This clonotype showed up just a few times. The rearrangement joins TRBV29-1 to TRBJ2-5; TRBD1 matches at 7 bases. CDR1 and CDR2 (germline): SQVTM, ANQGSEA. The CDR3 spans 12 residues. Trimming removed 7 bases from V and 5 bases from J; junction bases left unmatched: 7. As DNA, the CDR3 is TGCAGCGAACGCAGGGGGTCGGAGACCCAGTACTTC. Amino acids: CSERRGSETQYF.

This clonotype turned up a few times. The gene calls are TRBV20-1 and TRBJ1-1; D unclear. Germline CDR1 and CDR2: DFQATT and SNEGSKA (reference sequence). The V end lost 6 bases, the J end lost 1 base, and 9 bases lay between the germline ends. CDR3 length: 12 amino acids. CDR3 region: CSAPSGNTEAFF. The DNA for the CDR3 is TGCAGTGCCCCCTCGGGGAACACTGAAGCTTTCTTT.

Points on this clonotype: A read error is possible here, since a much larger clone lies one base away. The chain employs TRBV20-1 and TRBJ2-7; D perhaps matches TRBD1 (5 bases). Germline CDR1 is DFQATT and CDR2 is SNEGSKA (reference sequence). This CDR3 comprises 11 residues. The V end was cut by 4 bases, the J end by 3 bases, with 7 bases between. CDR3 loop: CSATDNYEQYF. As DNA, the CDR3 is TGCAGTGCTACGGACAACTACGAGCAGTACTTC.

The CDR3 reads CASRQGDYTF. The CDR3 region has the DNA TGTGCCAGCAGACAGGGGGACTACACCTTC. This chain joins TRBV6-6 and TRBJ1-2; 8 positions match TRBD1. CDR3 length equals 10 residues. The V gene end was trimmed by 6 bases and the J gene end by 10 bases; junction bases not matched to a gene: 1. The germline V gene has CDR1 MNHNY and CDR2 SVGAGI (reference sequence).

Many counts were recorded for this clonotype. The rearrangement links TRBV5-1 to TRBJ2-3, with 12 bases fitting TRBD2. CDR3 length: 17 residues. The germline V gene encodes CDR1 SGHRS and CDR2 YFSETQ. With V trimmed by 4 bases and J by 6 bases, 12 bases remained unmatched. The CDR3 sequence is CASSKAASGGAVDTQYF. CDR3 nucleotide sequence: TGCGCCAGCAGCAAGGCCGCTAGCGGGGGGGCAGTGGATACGCAGTATTTT.

To note about this clonotype: At one boundary the junction diverges from the germline segment, which might be a read error. The gene calls are TRBV2 and TRBJ1-4, with TRBD1 identical over 9 bases. From germline, CDR1 is SNHLY and CDR2 FYNNEI. The CDR3 loop spans 15 amino acids. The CDR3 DNA reads as TGTGCCGGCAGTCCCTGGACAGGGGAGAATGAAAAACTGTTTTTT. The encoded protein is CAGSPWTGENEKLFF.

The rearrangement links TRBV7-8 to TRBJ2-3; D is uncertain. V was cut by 6 bases and J by 2 bases, with 15 bases left in between. From germline, CDR1 is SGHVS and CDR2 FQNEAQ. This CDR3 comprises 15 residues. The CDR3 here is CASRLMPEPTDTQYF. In DNA, the CDR3 is TGTGCCAGCAGACTAATGCCCGAACCCACAGATACGCAGTATTTT.

V and J are TRBV5-6 and TRBJ1-5, with D maybe TRBD1 (6 bases). There are 17 residues in the CDR3. Per the germline V gene, CDR1 is SGHDT and CDR2 is YYEEEE. Trimming took off 4 bases at V and 2 bases at J, with 19 bases between the two ends. CDR3 sequence: CASSTFRGGGGNQPQHF. The CDR3 DNA sequence: TGTGCCAGCAGCACATTTCGGGGAGGGGGGGGCAATCAGCCCCAGCATTTT.

Only a few counts were recorded for this clonotype. The junction departs from germline at one end; a sequencing error may be responsible. The chain couples TRBV4-1 to TRBJ1-5; the D is unclear. Germline V lookup: CDR1 MGHRA, CDR2 YSYEKL. The CDR3 contains 14 residues. The CDR3, as DNA: TGCGCCAGCAGTCAAGTGAGGGTAAGACAGCCCCAGCATTTT. Its protein is CASSQVRVRQPQHF.

This sequence joins TRBV14 and TRBJ1-2; 7 bases line up with TRBD1. The CDR3 is 13 residues long. The V gene end was trimmed by 6 bases and the J gene end by 7 bases; junction bases not matched to a gene: 8. CDR1 is SGHDN and CDR2 is FVKESK in the germline V gene. The CDR3 DNA is TGTGCCAGCAGAGCTTCAGGGGGGTTTGGCTACACCTTC. Its protein product is CASRASGGFGYTF.

The sample holds a few counts of this clonotype. The V and J genes are TRBV7-2 and TRBJ1-1; D ambiguous. Trimming removed 5 bases from V and 8 bases from J, with 15 bases in between. This CDR3 has 13 amino acids. Per the germline V gene, CDR1 is SGHTA and CDR2 is FQGNSA. The CDR3 sequence is CASSPGAAREAFF. The CDR3 DNA sequence: TGTGCCAGCAGCCCCGGTGCGGCCAGGGAAGCTTTCTTT.

Only a few counts were recorded for this clonotype. J is TRBJ1-1 and V is TRBV29-1; no definite D call. The CDR3 sequence is 13 residues long. The germline V and J ends were trimmed by 6 bases and 3 bases, with 14 bases remaining between them. Germline V gene lookup returns CDR1 SQVTM and CDR2 ANQGSEA. The CDR3 spells CSVGRRMDTEAFF. CDR3 coding DNA: TGCAGCGTCGGGAGGCGCATGGACACTGAAGCTTTCTTT.